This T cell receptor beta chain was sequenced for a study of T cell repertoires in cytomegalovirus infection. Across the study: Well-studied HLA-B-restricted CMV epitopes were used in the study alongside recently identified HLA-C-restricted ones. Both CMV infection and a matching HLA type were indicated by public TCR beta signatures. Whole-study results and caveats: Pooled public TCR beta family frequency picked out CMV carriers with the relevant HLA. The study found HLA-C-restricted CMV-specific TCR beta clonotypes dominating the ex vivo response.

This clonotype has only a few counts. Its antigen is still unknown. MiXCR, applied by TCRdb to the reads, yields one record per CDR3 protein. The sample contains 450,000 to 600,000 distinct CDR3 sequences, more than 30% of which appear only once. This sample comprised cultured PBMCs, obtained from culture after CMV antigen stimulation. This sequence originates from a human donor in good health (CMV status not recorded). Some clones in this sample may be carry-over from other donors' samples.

CDR3 sequence (DNA): TGTGCCAGCAGTGTTAATGGACAGGATGGACAAGAGACCCAGTACTTC. It encodes CASSVNGQDGQETQYF. The gene calls are TRBV25-1 and TRBJ2-5, with 7 bases aligning to TRBD1. The CDR3 sequence is 16 residues long. Germline V gene sequence: CDR1 MGHDK, CDR2 SYGVNS. Unmatched junction bases numbered 10, after V lost 4 bases and J lost 2 bases.